Presented here are 27 T cell receptor beta chains from one specimen sequenced in a study of blood T cell repertoires in COVID-19. Profiled with immunoSEQ multiplex PCR; TCRdb holds only in-frame clones, not every one. Seen here are around 290,000 clones, 75% to 90% observed once, and the top ten hold around 13%. Sequencing used peripheral blood. The receptor set was obtained from a woman in her 70s with COVID-19, enrolled during active disease.

This rearrangement joins TRBV5-1 to TRBJ2-3, with 11 bases aligning to TRBD2. Germline-derived CDR1 and CDR2 are SGHRS and YFSETQ. The junction had 9 bases not matched to a gene; V was cut back by 5 bases and J by 4 bases. CDR3 length: 16 amino acids. This CDR3 is CASRGLAEGAADTQYF. CDR3 nucleotide sequence: TGCGCCAGCAGGGGACTAGCGGAGGGGGCGGCAGATACGCAGTATTTT.

CDR3 region: CASSKEALPTGVDNSPLHF. The CDR3 coding sequence is TGTGCCAGCAGCAAAGAGGCCCTCCCTACAGGGGTCGATAATTCACCCCTCCACTTT. The chain couples TRBV21-1 to TRBJ1-6; the table gives TRBD1 as D, unverified against the DNA. TRBV21-1 is a pseudogene. CDR3 length equals 19 residues.

This clone is a singleton in its sample. The chain recombines TRBV21-1 with TRBJ2-5; the table's D call, TRBD1, has no DNA check behind it. TRBV21-1 has pseudogene status. The CDR3 sequence is 17 residues long. The CDR3 region has the DNA TGCCAGCAGCAAAGTCAAGAGGGACAGGGAAGGAGAGAGACCCAGTACTTC. Protein sequence: CQQQSQEGQGRRETQYF.

With regard to this clone: A junction end diverges from the germline sequence, so it may reflect a read error. The chain carries TRBV2 and TRBJ1-5; 8 nucleotides align to TRBD1. The CDR3 loop spans 14 amino acids. Per germline, CDR1 SNHLY and CDR2 FYNNEI. The CDR3 loop is CASKETGDHQSQHF. The CDR3 coding sequence is TGTGCCAGCAAGGAGACAGGGGACCATCAGTCCCAGCATTTT.

The chain is built from TRBV6-5 and TRBJ1-2; D is unclear. The CDR3 spans 15 residues. The V end lost 0 bases, the J end lost 0 bases, and 8 bases lay between the germline ends. Germline V gene sequence: CDR1 MNHEY, CDR2 SVGAGI. The CDR3 DNA sequence: TGTGCCAGCAGTTACTCGGCCCAGACTAACTATGGCTACACCTTC. Its protein is CASSYSAQTNYGYTF.

The chain carries TRBV11-3 and TRBJ2-3, with 12 nucleotides matching TRBD2. The CDR3 consists of 17 residues. CDR1 is SGHNT, CDR2 YENEEA, per germline. V gave up 2 bases and J gave up 2 bases; unmatched junction bases: 5. In DNA form, the CDR3 reads TGTGCCAGCAGCTTAAGAGGACTAGCGGGATCCACAGATACGCAGTATTTT. Protein: CASSLRGLAGSTDTQYF.

Note on this clone: A junction boundary mismatches the germline segment, possibly from a read error. This chain uses TRBV10-1 with TRBJ2-7, with TRBD2 identical over 8 bases. The CDR3 length is 13 residues. CDR1 is WNHNN and CDR2 is SYGVQD in the germline V gene (reference sequence). CDR3 nucleotides: TGCGTCAGCAGTACGCGGGGGGCCTACGAGCAGTACTTC. It is translated as CVSSTRGAYEQYF.

This clone was seen only a few times. This chain uses TRBV10-3 with TRBJ2-7; 7 nucleotides agree with TRBD1. V dropped 0 bases and J dropped 7; count of bases not matched to a gene: 6. The CDR3 length is 14 residues. From germline, CDR1 is ENHRY and CDR2 SYGVKD. The CDR3, as DNA: TGTGCCATCAGTGAGTCGACGGTGGGACAGGAGCAGTACTTC. Its translation is CAISESTVGQEQYF.

V gene TRBV6-1 combines with J gene TRBJ2-7; D unresolved. Trimming took off 0 bases at V and 2 bases at J, with 17 bases between the two ends. Germline CDR1 and CDR2: MNHNS and SASEGT. The CDR3 has 17 amino acids. CDR3 in amino acids: CASSEASFPGWPYEQYF. CDR3 bases: TGTGCCAGCAGTGAAGCGAGTTTCCCAGGTTGGCCCTACGAGCAGTACTTC.

The chain combines TRBV5-1 with TRBJ2-1; the match to TRBD2 covers 9 bases. Germline V gene data show CDR1 as SGHRS and CDR2 as YFSETQ. CDR3 size: 15 residues. Trimming at V came to 6 bases and at J to 3 bases, leaving 7 bases not matched to a gene. CDR3 amino acids: CASKTASGDYNEQFF. CDR3 nucleotides: TGCGCCAGCAAAACGGCTAGCGGGGACTACAATGAGCAGTTCTTC.

The J gene is TRBJ1-1, the V gene TRBV7-9; D might be TRBD1 (5 bases). V was shortened by 1 base and J by 4 bases, with 10 bases between the two germline ends. This CDR3 has 14 residues. From germline, CDR1 is SEHNR and CDR2 FQNEAQ (reference sequence). The CDR3 loop reads CASSLEGEGTEAFF. The CDR3 DNA sequence: TGTGCCAGCAGCTTAGAAGGGGAGGGCACTGAAGCTTTCTTT.

Only one count was recorded for this clone. The V and J genes are TRBV18 and TRBJ1-4; D remains ambiguous. The germline gives CDR1 KGHSH, CDR2 LQKENI. The CDR3 length is 17 residues. V lost 4 bases, J lost 0 bases, and 15 bases lay in between. CDR3 DNA: TGTGCCAGCTCACAGTCGCCCCTCACTGCAACTAATGAAAAACTGTTTTTT. Its protein is CASSQSPLTATNEKLFF.

The rearrangement joins TRBV7-9 to TRBJ1-1, with D perhaps matching TRBD1 (5 bases). Per the germline V gene, CDR1 is SEHNR and CDR2 is FQNEAQ (reference sequence). V lost 6 bases to trimming and J lost 5 bases, with 19 bases between them. The CDR3 has 15 amino acids. The CDR3: CASSWGSGVETEAFF. CDR3 sequence (DNA): TGTGCCAGCAGTTGGGGGTCGGGGGTTGAAACTGAAGCTTTCTTT. Based on the CDR3 plus reference TRBV7-9 and TRBJ1-1, the full variable domain is DTGVSQNPRHKITKRGQNVTFRCDPISEHNRLYWYRQTLGQGPEFLTYFQNEAQLEKSRLLSDRFSAERPKGSFSTLEIQRTEQGDSAMYLCASSWGSGVETEAFFGQGTRLTVV.

CDR3 DNA: TGTGCCAGCAGCTTAGGACAGGGGGCATGGGAGACCCAGTACTTC. This gives the protein CASSLGQGAWETQYF. The V gene is TRBV7-2, the J gene TRBJ2-5; 10 bases align to TRBD1. V shed 1 base and J 5 bases; nucleotides not matched to a gene: 4. Germline V gene lookup returns CDR1 SGHTA and CDR2 FQGNSA. There are 15 residues in the CDR3.

Only a few counts were recorded for this clone. The chain has TRBV5-8 and TRBJ2-3; D may be TRBD2 (7 bases). The CDR3 covers 18 residues. CDR1 SGHTS and CDR2 YDEGEE come from the germline V gene. V lost 2 bases and J 4 bases, leaving 23 bases between the germline ends. DNA for the CDR3: TGTGCCAGCAGCTTAATTCGCATGGCGGGGGCAATGCCAGATACGCAGTATTTT. Protein sequence: CASSLIRMAGAMPDTQYF.

The CDR3 DNA reads as TGTGCCAGCAGCTTGGGGGACAGGGGGGCCGAGCAGTACTTC. Amino acids: CASSLGDRGAEQYF. The chain carries TRBV5-5 and TRBJ2-7, with 11 nucleotides matching TRBD1. The CDR3 is made up of 14 amino acids. The V segment lost 0 bases and the J segment 6 bases; nucleotides outside the gene matches: 2. Germline CDR1 reads SGHKS; CDR2 reads YYEKEE (reference sequence).

The chain joins TRBV18 to TRBJ2-2, with TRBD1 matching 10 bases. The CDR3 is 16 residues long. Germline V gene data show CDR1 as KGHSH and CDR2 as LQKENI. V lost 5 bases and J lost 0; bases outside the gene matches: 3. The CDR3 sequence is CASSSGTGANTGELFF. CDR3 coding DNA: TGTGCCAGCTCATCTGGGACAGGGGCGAACACCGGGGAGCTGTTTTTT.

The table lists this clone with a count of one. The CDR3 sequence is CASRKGTSGGADTQYF. The CDR3 DNA reads TGTGCCAGCAGAAAAGGGACTAGCGGGGGTGCAGATACGCAGTATTTT. The chain employs TRBV2 and TRBJ2-3, with 14 nucleotides matching TRBD2. This CDR3 is 16 amino acids long. From germline, CDR1 is SNHLY and CDR2 FYNNEI. The junction had 6 bases not matched to a gene; V was cut back by 6 bases and J by 4 bases.

V usage is TRBV5-1 and J usage is TRBJ1-4; D might be TRBD1 (5 bases). This CDR3 has 14 residues. CDR1 and CDR2 (germline): SGHRS, YFSETQ. The V end lost 6 bases, the J end lost 5 bases, and 14 bases lay between the germline ends. CDR3 in DNA: TGCGCCAGCAAGTACGGGCGGGGGAATGAAAAACTGTTTTTT. Protein sequence: CASKYGRGNEKLFF.

This chain links TRBV30 with TRBJ1-3; D is unresolved. CDR1 is GTSNPN and CDR2 is SVGIG in the germline V gene (reference sequence). This CDR3 contains 14 residues. CDR3 protein: CASTRSSSGNTIYF. The CDR3 nucleotides are TGTGCTTCTACTAGATCGAGCTCTGGAAACACCATATATTTT.

This rearrangement joins TRBV12-3 or TRBV12-4 to TRBJ2-7, with TRBD2 as a possible D gene (6 bases). Trimming pared 4 bases from V and 6 bases from J, leaving 7 bases between. The CDR3 length is 11 residues. CDR3 coding DNA: TGTGCCAGCAGTTCGGGACTCGAGCAGTACTTC. Residues: CASSSGLEQYF.

This clone occurred once. This chain joins TRBV6-2 or TRBV6-3 and TRBJ1-5; maybe TRBD1 (5 bases). Trimming removed 2 bases at V and 3 bases at J, with 8 bases between. CDR1 MNHEY and CDR2 SVGEGT come from the germline V gene. The length of the CDR3 is 14 residues. CDR3 DNA sequence: TGTGCCAGCAGTTACCCAGGGAACAATCAGCCCCAGCATTTT. Its protein is CASSYPGNNQPQHF.

CDR3 nucleotides: TGCGCCAGCAGCCAAGAACGCCTTTCCGCGGGTAGCACAGATACGCAGTATTTT. Translation: CASSQERLSAGSTDTQYF. The chain combines TRBV4-1 with TRBJ2-3; possibly TRBD2 for D (5 bases). The CDR3 covers 18 residues. Trimming removed 0 bases at V and 0 bases at J, with 16 bases between. Germline V gene data show CDR1 as MGHRA and CDR2 as YSYEKL.

The chain recombines TRBV20-1 with TRBJ1-1; D call uncertain. V was pared by 3 bases and J by 5 bases, with 13 bases between. In germline, CDR1 is DFQATT, CDR2 SNEGSKA (reference sequence). There are 13 residues in the CDR3. DNA for the CDR3: TGCAGTGCTAGTGGAGGGTTGGGGACTGAAGCTTTCTTT. This gives the protein CSASGGLGTEAFF.

The chain couples TRBV6-5 to TRBJ2-7; D gene uncertain. The CDR3 sequence is 13 residues long. V was cut by 0 bases and J by 3 bases, with 6 bases left in between. Per the germline V gene, CDR1 is MNHEY and CDR2 is SVGAGI. In DNA form, the CDR3 reads TGTGCCAGCAGTTACTCCATGAGCTACGAGCAGTACTTC. Its translation is CASSYSMSYEQYF.

V is TRBV4-1 and J is TRBJ1-2, with 8 bases matching TRBD1. Germline loops: CDR1 MGHRA, CDR2 YSYEKL. The junction had 4 bases not matched to a gene; V was cut back by 5 bases and J by 2 bases. The CDR3 is 14 amino acids. The DNA for the CDR3 is TGCGCCAGCAGCGAAGGACAGGGAAACTATGGCTACACCTTC. This gives the protein CASSEGQGNYGYTF.

The gene calls are TRBV11-2 and TRBJ1-2, with 7 nucleotides matching TRBD1. The V and J ends lost 5 bases and 4 bases, in that order; junction bases with no gene match: 7. Germline V gene data show CDR1 as SGHAT and CDR2 as FQNNGV. This CDR3 region has 14 residues. The CDR3 loop is CASSPSTGPYGYTF. CDR3 DNA: TGTGCCAGCAGCCCATCGACAGGGCCCTATGGCTACACCTTC.